This is a list of T cell receptor beta chains from one sample in a study of OX40 agonist ivuxolimab in advanced cancers. Libraries were prepared by immunoSEQ multiplex PCR; TCRdb keeps only in-frame clonotypes and omits some of them. The sample has roughly 79,000 clones, about 84% seen once; the top ten hold 0.5% to 0.65%. The starting material was CD4+ or CD8+ T cells sorted from blood, obtained in a trial of the OX40 agonist ivuxolimab. These receptors all come from an adult with an advanced solid tumor such as melanoma, head and neck, liver or kidney cancer. CDR3s include the opening cysteine and the closing phenylalanine or tryptophan. The order of the fields is CDR3 protein, CDR3 DNA, clone size, D gene, V gene, J gene. The D gene is left open where the match is weak. Size values are once, few and many counts, or a class for expanded clones, and some rows have none.

CDR3 protein: CASSLRRAAQGTQYF; CDR3 DNA: TGTGCCAGCAGCTTAAGAAGGGCCGCCCAGGGTACGCAGTATTTT; clone size: NA; D gene: NA; V gene: TRBV7-2; J gene: TRBJ2-3
CDR3 protein: CASSETRTGRFNEQFF; CDR3 DNA: TGTGCCAGCAGTGAAACCCGGACAGGAAGGTTCAATGAGCAGTTCTTC; clone size: NA; D gene: TRBD1; V gene: TRBV6-1; J gene: TRBJ2-1
CDR3 protein: CASSPDRADTQYF; CDR3 DNA: TGTGCCAGCAGCCCGGACAGGGCAGATACGCAGTATTTT; clone size: NA; D gene: TRBD1; V gene: TRBV5-8; J gene: TRBJ2-3
CDR3 protein: CASSLGMIRSSYNEQFF; CDR3 DNA: TGTGCCAGCAGCTTAGGGATGATCCGGAGCTCCTACAATGAGCAGTTCTTC; clone size: few; D gene: NA; V gene: TRBV7-6; J gene: TRBJ2-1
CDR3 protein: CSVEEAEKLFF; CDR3 DNA: TGCAGCGTTGAAGAGGCCGAAAAACTGTTTTTT; clone size: NA; D gene: NA; V gene: TRBV29-1; J gene: TRBJ1-4
CDR3 protein: CASSVGLSSYNEQFF; CDR3 DNA: TGTGCCAGCAGTGTCGGACTAAGCTCCTACAATGAGCAGTTCTTC; clone size: NA; D gene: NA; V gene: TRBV28; J gene: TRBJ2-1
CDR3 protein: CASSLLTGGTEAFF; CDR3 DNA: TGTGCCAGCAGTTTATTGACGGGCGGCACTGAAGCTTTCTTT; clone size: NA; D gene: NA; V gene: TRBV28; J gene: TRBJ1-1
CDR3 protein: CASSSGPNTEAFF; CDR3 DNA: TGTGCCAGCAGCTCCGGACCGAACACTGAAGCTTTCTTT; clone size: NA; D gene: NA; V gene: TRBV7-2; J gene: TRBJ1-1
CDR3 protein: CAWSVKGVSQPQHF; CDR3 DNA: TGTGCCTGGAGTGTAAAGGGGGTAAGTCAGCCCCAGCATTTT; clone size: NA; D gene: NA; V gene: TRBV30; J gene: TRBJ1-5
CDR3 protein: CATSRGREGQSADTQYF; CDR3 DNA: TGTGCCACCAGCAGAGGGCGGGAGGGCCAGAGTGCAGATACGCAGTATTTT; clone size: NA; D gene: TRBD2; V gene: TRBV15; J gene: TRBJ2-3
CDR3 protein: CASSLGDRDAGYTF; CDR3 DNA: TGTGCCAGCAGCTTAGGGGACAGGGATGCTGGCTACACCTTC; clone size: NA; D gene: TRBD1; V gene: TRBV7-8; J gene: TRBJ1-2
CDR3 protein: CASSLGGGEKLFF; CDR3 DNA: TGTGCCAGCAGCCTCGGGGGGGGTGAAAAACTGTTTTTT; clone size: few; D gene: NA; V gene: TRBV11-2; J gene: TRBJ1-4
CDR3 protein: CASSLQGISNGYTF; CDR3 DNA: TGTGCCAGCAGCTTACAGGGGATAAGCAATGGCTACACCTTC; clone size: NA; D gene: NA; V gene: TRBV7-2; J gene: TRBJ1-2
CDR3 protein: CASRSLAGGYEQYF; CDR3 DNA: TGTGCCAGCAGATCACTAGCGGGAGGCTACGAGCAGTACTTC; clone size: NA; D gene: TRBD2; V gene: TRBV2; J gene: TRBJ2-7
CDR3 protein: CASSYRGETQYF; CDR3 DNA: TGTGCCAGCAGTTACAGGGGAGAGACCCAGTACTTC; clone size: once; D gene: NA; V gene: TRBV6-5; J gene: TRBJ2-5
CDR3 protein: CSVGQDANTGELFF; CDR3 DNA: TGCAGCGTTGGACAGGATGCGAACACCGGGGAGCTGTTTTTT; clone size: few; D gene: NA; V gene: TRBV29-1; J gene: TRBJ2-2
CDR3 protein: CASSDGHEGNYGYTF; CDR3 DNA: TGTGCCAGTAGTGACGGGCACGAGGGGAACTATGGCTACACCTTC; clone size: NA; D gene: NA; V gene: TRBV19; J gene: TRBJ1-2
CDR3 protein: CASSSLAGPYEQYF; CDR3 DNA: TGTGCCAGCAGTTCTCTAGCGGGGCCCTACGAGCAGTACTTC; clone size: NA; D gene: TRBD2; V gene: TRBV6-5; J gene: TRBJ2-7
CDR3 protein: CASSRAGVATGELFF; CDR3 DNA: TGTGCCAGCAGTCGAGCGGGAGTGGCCACCGGGGAGCTGTTTTTT; clone size: NA; D gene: TRBD2; V gene: TRBV6-5; J gene: TRBJ2-2
CDR3 protein: CASSPKGVKLFF; CDR3 DNA: TGTGCCAGCAGCCCCAAAGGGGTAAAACTGTTTTTT; clone size: few; D gene: NA; V gene: TRBV14; J gene: TRBJ1-4
CDR3 protein: CASSPGGRNEKLFF; CDR3 DNA: TGTGCCAGCAGTCCGGGGGGAAGAAATGAAAAACTGTTTTTT; clone size: NA; D gene: NA; V gene: TRBV28; J gene: TRBJ1-4
CDR3 protein: CASSGGSGNTIYF; CDR3 DNA: TGTGCCAGCTCAGGGGGCTCTGGAAACACCATATATTTT; clone size: few; D gene: NA; V gene: TRBV18; J gene: TRBJ1-3
CDR3 protein: CASSQEPGQNNQPQHF; CDR3 DNA: TGTGCCAGCAGCCAAGAACCTGGACAGAACAATCAGCCCCAGCATTTT; clone size: few; D gene: NA; V gene: TRBV7-6; J gene: TRBJ1-5
CDR3 protein: CASSLAAQETQYF; CDR3 DNA: TGTGCCAGCAGCTTAGCGGCCCAAGAGACCCAGTACTTC; clone size: few; D gene: NA; V gene: TRBV7-2; J gene: TRBJ2-5
CDR3 protein: CASSSTPWLEQFF; CDR3 DNA: TGTGCCAGCAGCTCTACGCCTTGGTTGGAGCAGTTCTTC; clone size: once; D gene: NA; V gene: TRBV5-6; J gene: TRBJ2-1
CDR3 protein: CASSESRGSYTGELFF; CDR3 DNA: TGTGCCAGCAGCGAGTCCAGGGGGTCATACACCGGGGAGCTGTTTTTT; clone size: NA; D gene: TRBD1; V gene: TRBV9; J gene: TRBJ2-2
CDR3 protein: CASSQGGSQETQYF; CDR3 DNA: TGCGCCAGCAGCCAAGGCGGCTCCCAAGAGACCCAGTACTTC; clone size: NA; D gene: NA; V gene: TRBV4-3; J gene: TRBJ2-5
CDR3 protein: CASYPTGSNEKLFF; CDR3 DNA: TGTGCCAGCTATCCGACAGGGTCTAATGAAAAACTGTTTTTT; clone size: NA; D gene: TRBD1; V gene: TRBV11-2; J gene: TRBJ1-4
CDR3 protein: CASSRRDSPNGEQYF; CDR3 DNA: TGTGCCAGCAGCCGACGGGACTCCCCGAATGGCGAGCAGTACTTC; clone size: NA; D gene: NA; V gene: TRBV9; J gene: TRBJ2-7
CDR3 protein: CASSFAHGRYWDKNIQYF; CDR3 DNA: TGTGCCAGCAGCTTTGCGCACGGGCGATATTGGGACAAAAACATTCAGTACTTC; clone size: few; D gene: NA; V gene: TRBV12-1; J gene: TRBJ2-4
CDR3 protein: CASSFKLAGQNTDTQYF; CDR3 DNA: TGTGCCAGCAGCTTTAAACTAGCGGGACAGAACACAGATACGCAGTATTTT; clone size: NA; D gene: TRBD2; V gene: TRBV5-4; J gene: TRBJ2-3
CDR3 protein: CASSYMQGVYQPQHF; CDR3 DNA: TGTGCCAGCAGTTATATGCAGGGTGTGTATCAGCCCCAGCATTTT; clone size: NA; D gene: NA; V gene: TRBV6-6; J gene: TRBJ1-5
CDR3 protein: CASSPRDRSSEQYF; CDR3 DNA: TGTGCCAGCAGCCCCCGGGACAGGAGTAGCGAGCAGTACTTC; clone size: NA; D gene: TRBD1; V gene: TRBV7-2; J gene: TRBJ2-7
CDR3 protein: CASHRGGAYEQYF; CDR3 DNA: TGCGCCAGCCACAGAGGGGGCGCGTACGAGCAGTACTTC; clone size: NA; D gene: TRBD1; V gene: TRBV23-1; J gene: TRBJ2-7
CDR3 protein: CASSLRGTQYF; CDR3 DNA: TGTGCCAGCAGTCTAAGGGGGACCCAGTACTTC; clone size: NA; D gene: NA; V gene: TRBV2; J gene: TRBJ2-5
CDR3 protein: CASSYRTSGSNEQFF; CDR3 DNA: TGTGCCAGCAGCTACCGGACTAGCGGGAGCAATGAGCAGTTCTTC; clone size: once; D gene: TRBD2; V gene: TRBV7-2; J gene: TRBJ2-1
CDR3 protein: CASSLVLQAAEAFF; CDR3 DNA: TGTGCCAGCAGCTTAGTCCTCCAGGCAGCTGAAGCTTTCTTT; clone size: NA; D gene: NA; V gene: TRBV11-2; J gene: TRBJ1-1
CDR3 protein: CASSYSYNEQFF; CDR3 DNA: TGTGCCAGCAGTTACTCCTACAATGAGCAGTTCTTC; clone size: NA; D gene: NA; V gene: TRBV6-6; J gene: TRBJ2-1
CDR3 protein: CASSLEGTQGRHGYTF; CDR3 DNA: TGTGCCAGCAGCTTAGAGGGGACCCAGGGGAGGCATGGCTACACCTTC; clone size: NA; D gene: NA; V gene: TRBV7-2; J gene: TRBJ1-2
CDR3 protein: CASSVGSSGEILDTQYF; CDR3 DNA: TGTGCCAGCAGCGTAGGGTCTAGCGGAGAAATTTTAGATACGCAGTATTTT; clone size: NA; D gene: TRBD2; V gene: TRBV9; J gene: TRBJ2-3
CDR3 protein: CATEYGGGDEQFF; CDR3 DNA: TGTGCCACCGAGTATGGGGGGGGAGATGAGCAGTTCTTC; clone size: NA; D gene: TRBD2; V gene: TRBV15; J gene: TRBJ2-1
CDR3 protein: CAISESRLAGVQETQYF; CDR3 DNA: TGTGCCATCAGTGAGTCACGACTAGCGGGAGTTCAAGAGACCCAGTACTTC; clone size: once; D gene: TRBD2; V gene: TRBV10-3; J gene: TRBJ2-5
CDR3 protein: CASSLDPGGPQEQFF; CDR3 DNA: TGTGCCAGCAGCTTAGACCCGGGAGGGCCACAGGAGCAGTTCTTC; clone size: once; D gene: TRBD2; V gene: TRBV11-2; J gene: TRBJ2-1
CDR3 protein: CASSFRQGSFSYEQYF; CDR3 DNA: TGTGCCAGCAGTTTCCGGCAGGGAAGTTTTTCCTACGAGCAGTACTTC; clone size: NA; D gene: NA; V gene: TRBV28; J gene: TRBJ2-7
CDR3 protein: CASRQTVSYEQYF; CDR3 DNA: TGCGCCAGCAGGCAGACAGTATCCTACGAGCAGTACTTC; clone size: NA; D gene: NA; V gene: TRBV10-2; J gene: TRBJ2-7
CDR3 protein: CASSRPGQGVTPLHF; CDR3 DNA: TGTGCCAGTAGTCGCCCGGGACAGGGTGTGACACCCCTCCACTTT; clone size: NA; D gene: TRBD1; V gene: TRBV19; J gene: TRBJ1-6
CDR3 protein: CASTTSGGNEKLFF; CDR3 DNA: TGTGCCAGTACCACCTCGGGGGGTAATGAAAAACTGTTTTTT; clone size: NA; D gene: NA; V gene: TRBV19; J gene: TRBJ1-4
CDR3 protein: CASSLGTVNSPLHF; CDR3 DNA: TGTGCCAGCAGCTTAGGGACAGTTAATTCACCCCTCCACTTT; clone size: NA; D gene: TRBD1; V gene: TRBV7-3; J gene: TRBJ1-6
CDR3 protein: CASSFYAGRTDTQYF; CDR3 DNA: TGTGCCAGCAGCTTTTACGCGGGAAGGACAGATACGCAGTATTTT; clone size: NA; D gene: NA; V gene: TRBV11-2; J gene: TRBJ2-3
CDR3 protein: CASSLVGITDTQYF; CDR3 DNA: TGCGCCAGCAGCTTGGTTGGGATCACAGATACGCAGTATTTT; clone size: NA; D gene: NA; V gene: TRBV5-1; J gene: TRBJ2-3
CDR3 protein: CASSLAGADQPQHF; CDR3 DNA: TGTGCCAGCAGCTTGGCAGGGGCGGATCAGCCCCAGCATTTT; clone size: NA; D gene: NA; V gene: TRBV5-8; J gene: TRBJ1-5
CDR3 protein: CASSPKGGSTDTQYF; CDR3 DNA: TGTGCCAGCAGCCCTAAGGGGGGGAGCACAGATACGCAGTATTTT; clone size: once; D gene: NA; V gene: TRBV7-9; J gene: TRBJ2-3
CDR3 protein: CASSLRPGTGGFPAGELFF; CDR3 DNA: TGTGCCAGCAGCTTACGGCCCGGGACAGGGGGCTTTCCAGCTGGGGAGCTGTTTTTT; clone size: NA; D gene: TRBD1; V gene: TRBV7-3; J gene: TRBJ2-2
CDR3 protein: CASSLEGAFPGELFF; CDR3 DNA: TGTGCCAGCAGCCTCGAAGGGGCGTTCCCCGGGGAGCTGTTTTTT; clone size: NA; D gene: NA; V gene: TRBV11-1; J gene: TRBJ2-2
CDR3 protein: CASSEWANYGYTF; CDR3 DNA: TGTGCCAGCTCAGAATGGGCTAACTATGGCTACACCTTC; clone size: NA; D gene: NA; V gene: TRBV25-1; J gene: TRBJ1-2
CDR3 protein: CASSLRAAGHQPQHF; CDR3 DNA: TGTGCCAGCAGTTTAAGGGCTGCTGGCCATCAGCCCCAGCATTTT; clone size: few; D gene: NA; V gene: TRBV27; J gene: TRBJ1-5
CDR3 protein: CASSLHLTGATEAFF; CDR3 DNA: TGCGCCAGCAGCCTACACCTGACAGGGGCGACTGAAGCTTTCTTT; clone size: NA; D gene: TRBD1; V gene: TRBV5-1; J gene: TRBJ1-1
CDR3 protein: CASSLLARGNTGELFF; CDR3 DNA: TGTGCCAGCAGCTTATTGGCAAGGGGGAACACCGGGGAGCTGTTTTTT; clone size: NA; D gene: NA; V gene: TRBV5-4; J gene: TRBJ2-2
CDR3 protein: CAIMRGQGETDTQYF; CDR3 DNA: TGTGCCATCATGAGAGGACAGGGAGAGACAGATACGCAGTATTTT; clone size: NA; D gene: TRBD1; V gene: TRBV10-3; J gene: TRBJ2-3